This passage covers 17 T cell receptor beta chains from one sample sequenced in a study of cytomegalovirus exposure and HLA in healthy donors (dated by TCRdb to the late 2010s). The method behind the library was the immunoSEQ multiplex PCR assay. The multiplex PCR relied on a mix of 60 forward primers for TCR Vbeta segments and 13 reverse primers for TCR Jbeta segments. In TCRdb, the immuneACCESS table is reduced to in-frame sequences with V and J assigned. These tables do not hold every clone; where another copy was compared, an unresolved V gene accounts for under half, and the others remain unexplained. The sample table records fewer than 150,000 clones; about 79% of these occur just once. 2.5% to 3% of the sample is in the top ten clones. The sequencing input was PBMCs. The receptors stem from a male donor in good health and CMV-seronegative.

The V and J genes are TRBV15 and TRBJ1-1; no clear D. The CDR3 runs to 12 residues. The germline V gene has CDR1 LNHNV and CDR2 YYDKDF (reference sequence). Trimming pared 1 base from V and 7 bases from J, leaving 7 bases between. The CDR3 sequence: CATSRGYGEAFF. CDR3 bases: TGTGCCACCAGCAGAGGGTACGGTGAAGCTTTCTTT.

The CDR3 bases are TGTGCCAGCAGTTACAACAGGAACACTGAAGCTTTCTTT. The encoded protein is CASSYNRNTEAFF. The chain recombines TRBV6-5 with TRBJ1-1; D ambiguous. Germline CDR1 is MNHEY and CDR2 is SVGAGI. The V and J ends lost 2 bases and 1 base respectively, with 5 bases between them. This CDR3 comprises 13 residues.

The chain links TRBV13 to TRBJ2-7; weak D call: TRBD2 (6 bases). V was clipped by 5 bases and J by 1 base, with 6 bases between them. CDR3 length: 12 amino acids. Germline V CDR1 and CDR2: PRHDT, FYEKMQ (reference sequence). Here the CDR3 DNA reads TGTGCCAGCAGCGGACTATCCTACGAGCAGTACTTC. It yields the protein CASSGLSYEQYF.

The chain employs TRBV5-1 and TRBJ2-1, with 8 bases that match TRBD2. Germline V CDR1 and CDR2: SGHRS, YFSETQ. This CDR3 spans 15 amino acids. The V segment lost 4 bases and the J segment 0 bases; nucleotides outside the gene matches: 3. The CDR3: CASSPGGSSYNEQFF. Here the CDR3 DNA reads TGCGCCAGCAGCCCGGGGGGGAGCTCCTACAATGAGCAGTTCTTC.

This clone was observed once. This chain links TRBV2 with TRBJ1-5; 10 positions agree with TRBD1. The trim removed 6 bases at V and 4 bases at J, leaving 3 bases unmatched. This CDR3 has 14 residues. Germline CDR1 is SNHLY and CDR2 is FYNNEI. The CDR3 DNA reads as TGTGCCAGCAGCCGGGACAGGGGTAATCAGCCCCAGCATTTT. This encodes CASSRDRGNQPQHF. The whole variable domain, filled in from reference TRBV2 and TRBJ1-5, reads EPEVTQTPSHQVTQMGQEVILRCVPISNHLYFYWYRQILGQKVEFLVSFYNNEISEKSEIFDDQFSVERPDGSNFTLKIRSTKLEDSAMYFCASSRDRGNQPQHFGDGTRLSIL.

This clone was recorded a few times. The chain couples TRBV12-5 to TRBJ1-1; D call uncertain. CDR3 length equals 14 residues. Germline CDR1 LGHNT, CDR2 FRNRAP. V dropped 4 bases and J dropped 1 base, with 10 bases sitting between them. CDR3 in amino acids: CASGSSTQNTEAFF. The CDR3 DNA follows: TGTGCTAGTGGTTCCAGTACCCAGAACACTGAAGCTTTCTTT. The complete variable domain, with remaining parts taken from reference TRBV12-5 and TRBJ1-1, reads DARVTQTPRHKVTEMGQEVTMRCQPILGHNTVFWYRQTMMQGLELLAYFRNRAPLDDSGMPKDRFSAEMPDATLATLKIQPSEPRDSAVYFCASGSSTQNTEAFFGQGTRLTVV.

V and J are TRBV7-3 and TRBJ2-5; D remains unclear. V shed 2 bases and J shed 1 base, with 14 bases lying between them. CDR1 and CDR2 from the germline V gene are SGHTA and FQGTGA. There are 16 residues in the CDR3. The CDR3 is CASSLEIGATQETQYF. For the CDR3, the DNA is TGTGCCAGCAGCTTAGAAATAGGAGCTACCCAAGAGACCCAGTACTTC. The full variable domain, rest sourced from reference TRBV7-3 and TRBJ2-5, is GAGVSQTPSNKVTEKGKYVELRCDPISGHTALYWYRQSLGQGPEFLIYFQGTGAADDSGLPNDRFFAVRPEGSVSTLKIQRTERGDSAVYLCASSLEIGATQETQYFGPGTRLLVL.

CDR3 sequence (DNA): TGTGCCAGCAGACCTCAGGGGTACGAGCAGTACTTC. Translated, it gives CASRPQGYEQYF. The chain employs TRBV16 and TRBJ2-7; TRBD1 might be the D (6 bases). The CDR3 spans 12 residues. In germline, CDR1 is KGHSY, CDR2 FQNENV. Trimming took 6 bases from V and 4 from J, leaving 10 bases between them.

The V and J genes are TRBV2 and TRBJ1-1; 8 positions agree with TRBD1. Germline V gives CDR1 SNHLY, CDR2 FYNNEI. The CDR3 is 13 residues long. Unmatched junction bases numbered 6, after V lost 6 bases and J lost 6 bases. The CDR3 DNA is TGTGCCAGCAGCCCCAGGGGGCATCCTGAAGCTTTCTTT. Its translation is CASSPRGHPEAFF. The entire variable domain, with the rest obtained from reference TRBV2 and TRBJ1-1, is as follows: EPEVTQTPSHQVTQMGQEVILRCVPISNHLYFYWYRQILGQKVEFLVSFYNNEISEKSEIFDDQFSVERPDGSNFTLKIRSTKLEDSAMYFCASSPRGHPEAFFGQGTRLTVV.

The genes are TRBV29-1 and TRBJ1-1, with D hard to call. The CDR3 has 13 amino acids. Germline V gene lookup returns CDR1 SQVTM and CDR2 ANQGSEA. V was trimmed by 4 bases and J by 0 bases, leaving 9 bases between them. CDR3 amino acids: CSVGGNMNTEAFF. DNA for the CDR3: TGCAGCGTTGGAGGTAACATGAACACTGAAGCTTTCTTT.

This clone occurred a few times. This rearrangement joins TRBV6-6 to TRBJ2-1; 8 nucleotides match TRBD2. The V gene end was trimmed by 6 bases and the J gene end by 10 bases; junction bases not matched to a gene: 11. The germline V gene has CDR1 MNHNY and CDR2 SVGAGI (reference sequence). The CDR3 has 14 amino acids. CDR3 amino acids: CASSQGTSGPEQFF. The CDR3 nucleotides read TGTGCCAGCAGCCAAGGGACTAGTGGTCCGGAGCAGTTCTTC.

This clone has just one count. CDR3 sequence (DNA): TGTGCCAGCAAAACCGGGACAGAAGGTAACAATGAGCAGTTCTTC. Translating it yields CASKTGTEGNNEQFF. The chain links TRBV6-5 to TRBJ2-1; 7 bases fit TRBD1. Germline CDR1 MNHEY, CDR2 SVGAGI. The CDR3 is 15 amino acids. After removal of 7 bases from V and 5 bases from J, the junction contained 11 bases not matched to a gene.

This rearrangement joins TRBV19 to TRBJ2-7, with D perhaps matching TRBD1 (6 bases). Looked up from germline, CDR1 is LNHDA and CDR2 is SQIVND (reference sequence). V shed 5 bases and J shed 4 bases, with 12 bases lying between them. The CDR3 consists of 13 residues. The CDR3 sequence: CASSPGTLYEQYF. The CDR3 DNA reads TGTGCCAGTAGTCCCGGGACATTGTACGAGCAGTACTTC.

The CDR3: CASRGQGSYEQYF. CDR3 DNA: TGCGCCAGCAGGGGACAGGGTTCCTACGAGCAGTACTTC. This chain uses TRBV5-1 with TRBJ2-7; 9 bases are shared with TRBD1. CDR1 and CDR2 from the germline V gene are SGHRS and YFSETQ. V shed 5 bases and J 1 base; nucleotides not matched to a gene: 1. The CDR3 extends over 13 amino acids.

V gene TRBV10-2 combines with J gene TRBJ1-6, with D possibly TRBD1 on 6 matching bases. V lost 6 bases to trimming and J lost 7 bases, with 19 bases between them. Germline CDR1 is WSHSY and CDR2 is SAAADI. The CDR3 totals 16 residues. Here the CDR3 DNA reads TGCGCCAGCAGCCGAGTCCCATGGCAGGGGAATTCACCCCTCCACTTT. It is translated as CASSRVPWQGNSPLHF.

The rearrangement joins TRBV19 to TRBJ2-3, with D possibly being TRBD1 (6 bases). From germline, CDR1 is LNHDA and CDR2 SQIVND (reference sequence). The CDR3 covers 15 residues. Trimming removed 4 bases at V and 6 bases at J, with 17 bases between. The CDR3 nucleotides read TGTGCCAGTAGTACCTCGGGACACCGCAGGGATACGCAGTATTTT. Translating gives CASSTSGHRRDTQYF.

This chain joins TRBV25-1 and TRBJ2-2; TRBD1 aligns across 8 bases. CDR1 MGHDK and CDR2 SYGVNS come from the germline V gene. This CDR3 has 17 residues. V shed 0 bases, J shed 2 bases, and the junction held 5 bases outside the gene matches. The CDR3 DNA follows: TGTGCCAGCAGTGAATATCCGGGGACAGGAAACACCGGGGAGCTGTTTTTT. It translates to CASSEYPGTGNTGELFF.